This TCR beta chain was identified in a study of shared T cell receptors in the human thymus. Method: immunoSEQ multiplex PCR; TCRdb's copy keeps in-frame clones and lacks some. The table includes hundreds of thousands of clones, around 87% detected once. Per germline, CDR1 MNHEY and CDR2 SVGAGI. V dropped 2 bases and J dropped 5; count of bases not matched to a gene: 9. The CDR3 loop spans 16 amino acids. The sample was also reused in another study, on human thymus T cells. That source reports: Each of the donors was a healthy Finnish infant who was undergoing open corrective cardiac surgery for congenital heart defects. Thymic samples were excised during corrective heart operations. Among thymic and blood repertoires, usage of V and J genes appeared biased. Thymic TCR repertoires of unrelated people reportedly overlapped highly.

The chain is built from TRBV6-5 and TRBJ2-1; 7 bases match TRBD1. The receptor comes from a boy under three years old with a congenital heart defect. Sequencing input: thymocytes. The CDR3 reads CASSYKQGICHNEQFF. CDR3 DNA: TGTGCCAGCAGTTACAAACAGGGGATCTGCCACAATGAGCAGTTCTTC.